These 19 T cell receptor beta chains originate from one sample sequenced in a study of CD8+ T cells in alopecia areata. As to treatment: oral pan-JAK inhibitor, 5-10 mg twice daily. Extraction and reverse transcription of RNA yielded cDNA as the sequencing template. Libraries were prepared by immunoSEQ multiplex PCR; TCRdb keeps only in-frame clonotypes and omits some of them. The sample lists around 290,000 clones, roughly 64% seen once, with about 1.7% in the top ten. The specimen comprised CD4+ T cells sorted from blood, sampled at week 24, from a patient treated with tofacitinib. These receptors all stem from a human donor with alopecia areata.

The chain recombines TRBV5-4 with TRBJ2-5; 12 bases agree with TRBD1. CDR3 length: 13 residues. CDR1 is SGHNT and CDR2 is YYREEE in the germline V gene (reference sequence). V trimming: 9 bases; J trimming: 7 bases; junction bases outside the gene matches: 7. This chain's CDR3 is CATLGQGAGTQYF. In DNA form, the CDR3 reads TGTGCCACCTTGGGACAGGGGGCCGGGACCCAGTACTTC.

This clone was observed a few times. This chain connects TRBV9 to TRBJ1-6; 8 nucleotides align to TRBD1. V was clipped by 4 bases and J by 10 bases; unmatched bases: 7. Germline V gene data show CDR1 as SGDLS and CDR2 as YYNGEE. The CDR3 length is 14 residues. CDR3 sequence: CASSSDRGDSPLHF. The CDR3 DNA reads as TGTGCCAGCAGCTCCGACAGGGGCGACTCACCCCTCCACTTT.

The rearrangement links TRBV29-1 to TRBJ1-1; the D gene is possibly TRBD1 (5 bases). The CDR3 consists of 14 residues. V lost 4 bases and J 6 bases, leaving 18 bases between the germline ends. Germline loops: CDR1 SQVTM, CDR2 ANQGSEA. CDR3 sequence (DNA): TGCAGCGTTGCGAGGACACCTATTGGGTCTGAAGCTTTCTTT. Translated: CSVARTPIGSEAFF.

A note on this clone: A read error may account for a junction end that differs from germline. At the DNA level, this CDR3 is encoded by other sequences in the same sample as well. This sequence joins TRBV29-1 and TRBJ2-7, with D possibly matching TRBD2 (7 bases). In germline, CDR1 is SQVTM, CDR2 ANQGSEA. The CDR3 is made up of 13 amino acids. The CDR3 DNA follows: TGCAGCGCCGGCGGGGGCCGAGTCTACGAACAGTACTTC. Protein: CSAGGGRVYEQYF.

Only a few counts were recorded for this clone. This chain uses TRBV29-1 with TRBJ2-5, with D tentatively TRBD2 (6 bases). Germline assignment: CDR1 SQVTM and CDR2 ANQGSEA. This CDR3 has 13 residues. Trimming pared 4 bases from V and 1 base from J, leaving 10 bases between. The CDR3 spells CSVARDFQETQYF. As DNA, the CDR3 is TGCAGCGTTGCACGGGACTTCCAAGAGACCCAGTACTTC.

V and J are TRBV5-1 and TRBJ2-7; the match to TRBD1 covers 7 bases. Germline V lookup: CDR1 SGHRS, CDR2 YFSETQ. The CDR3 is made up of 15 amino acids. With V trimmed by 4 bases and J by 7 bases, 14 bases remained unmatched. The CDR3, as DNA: TGCGCCAGCAGCGCTTACAGGGGCGACCTTAGAGAGCAGTACTTC. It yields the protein CASSAYRGDLREQYF.

CDR3: CASRGPSTDTQYF. Written as DNA, the CDR3 is TGTGCCAGCAGGGGACCTAGCACAGATACGCAGTATTTT. The rearrangement links TRBV2 to TRBJ2-3; D is possibly TRBD1 or TRBD2 (5 bases each). The CDR3 loop spans 13 amino acids. Germline lookup yields CDR1 SNHLY and CDR2 FYNNEI. The V and J ends lost 6 bases and 0 bases respectively, with 7 bases between them.

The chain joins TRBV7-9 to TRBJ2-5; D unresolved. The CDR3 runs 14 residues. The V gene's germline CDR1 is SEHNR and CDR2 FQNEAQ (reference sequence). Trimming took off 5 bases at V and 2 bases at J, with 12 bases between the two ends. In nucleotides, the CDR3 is TGTGCCAGCAGCGACACCTGGGGTCAAGAGACCCAGTACTTC. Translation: CASSDTWGQETQYF.

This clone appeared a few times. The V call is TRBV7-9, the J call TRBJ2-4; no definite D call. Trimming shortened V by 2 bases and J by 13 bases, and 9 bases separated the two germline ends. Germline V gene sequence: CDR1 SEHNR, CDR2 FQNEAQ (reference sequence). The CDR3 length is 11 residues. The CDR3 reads CASSLFTEQYF. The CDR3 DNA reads TGTGCCAGCAGCTTATTCACAGAACAGTACTTC.

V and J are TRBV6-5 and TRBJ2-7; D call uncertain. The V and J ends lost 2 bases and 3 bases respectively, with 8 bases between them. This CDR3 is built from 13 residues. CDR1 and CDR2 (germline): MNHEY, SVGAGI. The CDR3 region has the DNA TGTGCCAGCAGTTACCTAGGATTCTACGAGCAGTACTTC. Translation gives CASSYLGFYEQYF.

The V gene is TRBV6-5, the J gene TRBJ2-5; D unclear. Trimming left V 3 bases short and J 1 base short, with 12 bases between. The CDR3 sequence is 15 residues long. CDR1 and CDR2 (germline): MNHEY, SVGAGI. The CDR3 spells CASSYGPRLQETQYF. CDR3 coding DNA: TGTGCCAGCAGTTATGGGCCCAGACTCCAAGAGACCCAGTACTTC.

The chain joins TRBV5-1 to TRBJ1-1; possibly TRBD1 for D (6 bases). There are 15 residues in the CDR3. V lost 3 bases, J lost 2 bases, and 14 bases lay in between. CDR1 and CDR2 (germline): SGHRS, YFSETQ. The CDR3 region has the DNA TGCGCCAGCAGCTCCTGGGGGCCTCCCAACACTGAAGCTTTCTTT. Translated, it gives CASSSWGPPNTEAFF.

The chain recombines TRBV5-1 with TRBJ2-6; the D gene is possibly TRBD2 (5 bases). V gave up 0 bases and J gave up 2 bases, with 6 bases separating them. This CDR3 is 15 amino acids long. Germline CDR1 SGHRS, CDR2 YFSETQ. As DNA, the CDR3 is TGCGCCAGCAGCTTGGAGAGGGCTGGGGCCAACGTCCTGACTTTC. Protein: CASSLERAGANVLTF.

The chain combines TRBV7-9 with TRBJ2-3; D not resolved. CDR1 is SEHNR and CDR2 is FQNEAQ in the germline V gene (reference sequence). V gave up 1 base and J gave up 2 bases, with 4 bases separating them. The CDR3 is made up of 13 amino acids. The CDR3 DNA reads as TGTGCCAGCAGCTTAGACCTCACAGATACGCAGTATTTT. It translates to CASSLDLTDTQYF.

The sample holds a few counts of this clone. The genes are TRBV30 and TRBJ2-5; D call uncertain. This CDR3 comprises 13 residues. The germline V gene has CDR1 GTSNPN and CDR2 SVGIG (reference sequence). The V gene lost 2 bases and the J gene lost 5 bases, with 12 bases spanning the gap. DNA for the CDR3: TGTGCCTGGAGTACCCGGGCCGTGGAGACCCAGTACTTC. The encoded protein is CAWSTRAVETQYF. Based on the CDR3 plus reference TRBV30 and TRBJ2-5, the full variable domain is SQTIHQWPATLVQPVGSPLSLECTVEGTSNPNLYWYRQAAGRGLQLLFYSVGIGQISSEVPQNLSASRPQDRQFILSSKKLLLSDSGFYLCAWSTRAVETQYFGPGTRLLVL.

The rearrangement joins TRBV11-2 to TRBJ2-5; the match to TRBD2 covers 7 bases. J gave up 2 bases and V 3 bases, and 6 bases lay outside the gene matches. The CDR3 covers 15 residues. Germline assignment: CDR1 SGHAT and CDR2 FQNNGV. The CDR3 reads CASSFRASGQETQYF. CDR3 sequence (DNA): TGTGCCAGCAGCTTTCGAGCTAGCGGACAAGAGACCCAGTACTTC.

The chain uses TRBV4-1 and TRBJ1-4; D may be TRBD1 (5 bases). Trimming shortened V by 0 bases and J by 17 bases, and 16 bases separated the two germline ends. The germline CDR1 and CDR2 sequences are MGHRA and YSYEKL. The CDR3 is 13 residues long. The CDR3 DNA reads TGCGCCAGCAGCCAAGAGTCGACCTTGGGACGTTTTTTT. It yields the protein CASSQESTLGRFF.

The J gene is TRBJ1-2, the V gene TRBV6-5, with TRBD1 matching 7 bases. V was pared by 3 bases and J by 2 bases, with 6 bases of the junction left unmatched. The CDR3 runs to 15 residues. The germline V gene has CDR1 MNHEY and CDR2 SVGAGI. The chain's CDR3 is CASSYTRGQNYGYTF. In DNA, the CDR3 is TGTGCCAGCAGTTATACCAGGGGACAGAACTATGGCTACACCTTC.

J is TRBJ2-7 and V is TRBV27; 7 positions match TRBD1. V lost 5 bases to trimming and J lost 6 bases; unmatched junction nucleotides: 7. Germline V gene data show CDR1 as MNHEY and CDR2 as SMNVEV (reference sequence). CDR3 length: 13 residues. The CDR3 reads CASSPSGGREQYF. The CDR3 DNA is TGTGCCAGCAGTCCCTCAGGGGGACGCGAGCAGTACTTC.